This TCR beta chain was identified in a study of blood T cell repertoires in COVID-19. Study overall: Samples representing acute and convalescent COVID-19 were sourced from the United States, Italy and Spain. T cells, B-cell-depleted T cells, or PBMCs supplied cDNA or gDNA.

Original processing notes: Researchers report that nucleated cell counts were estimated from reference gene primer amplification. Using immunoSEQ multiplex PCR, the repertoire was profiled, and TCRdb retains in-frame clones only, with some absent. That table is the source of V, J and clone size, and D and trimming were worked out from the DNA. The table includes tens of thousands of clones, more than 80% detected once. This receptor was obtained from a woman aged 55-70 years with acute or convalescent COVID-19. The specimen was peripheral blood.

The CDR3 sequence: CASSTTGNYEQYF. The DNA for the CDR3 is TGTGCCAGCAGTACGACAGGTAACTACGAGCAGTACTTC. This chain links TRBV2 with TRBJ2-7; the D gene is possibly TRBD1 (6 bases). V was trimmed by 5 bases and J by 3 bases, leaving 11 bases between them. CDR1 is SNHLY and CDR2 is FYNNEI in the germline V gene. The CDR3 loop spans 13 amino acids.